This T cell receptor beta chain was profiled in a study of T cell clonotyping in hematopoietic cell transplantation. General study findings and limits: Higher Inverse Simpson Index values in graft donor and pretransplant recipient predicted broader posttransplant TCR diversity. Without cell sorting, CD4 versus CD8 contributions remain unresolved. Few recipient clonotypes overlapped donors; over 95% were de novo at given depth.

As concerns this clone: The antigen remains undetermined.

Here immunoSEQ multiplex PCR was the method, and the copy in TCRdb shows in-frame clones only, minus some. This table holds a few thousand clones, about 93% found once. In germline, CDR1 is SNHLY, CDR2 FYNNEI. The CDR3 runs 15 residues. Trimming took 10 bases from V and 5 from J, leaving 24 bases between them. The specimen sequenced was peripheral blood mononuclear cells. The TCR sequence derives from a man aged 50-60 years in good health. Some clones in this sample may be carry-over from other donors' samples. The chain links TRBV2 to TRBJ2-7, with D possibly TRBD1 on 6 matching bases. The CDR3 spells CATQVSVRGTNEQYF. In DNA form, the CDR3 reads TGTGCCACCCAAGTGAGTGTCAGGGGAACGAACGAGCAGTACTTC. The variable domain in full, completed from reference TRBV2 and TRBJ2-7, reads EPEVTQTPSHQVTQMGQEVILRCVPISNHLYFYWYRQILGQKVEFLVSFYNNEISEKSEIFDDQFSVERPDGSNFTLKIRSTKLEDSAMYFCATQVSVRGTNEQYFGPGTRLTVT.